This TCR beta chain stems from a study of blood T cells in healthy people across ages (dated by TCRdb to 2014 to 2015). Broadly, across the study: In model experiments, roughly one uniquely barcoded TCR beta cDNA molecule per two T cells was captured by template switching. Age-related changes in TCR beta repertoire diversity were measured in the study by deep sequencing normalized with unique cDNA molecular identifiers. The donors were split into four age groups: young (average about 16 years), middle-aged (roughly 40), aged (more than 60) and long-lived (roughly 80). To avoid experimental bias, donors of different ages were randomly spread across the sequencing lanes. Two additional independent replicas of 1 million unique cDNA reads from the same blood draw were analyzed for two donors (one aged 18 to 29 and one aged 80 or older). Paper-wide results and their limitations: A strong correlation was found between observed TCR beta diversity and the percentage of naive T cells measured by flow cytometry. Estimates of total diversity from one million sequenced T cells were regarded as lower bounds and underestimates. Donor CMV infection status was unknown, potentially confounding age-related changes in expanded clonotypes. Compared with the aged group, the long-lived group had more naive CD4+ T cells, fewer expanded clones and increased TCR diversity, suggesting age selection. As age increased, observed TCR beta diversity per million T cells dropped in a roughly linear way, and a significant reduction was already evident by age 40. Conclusive comparison of naive and antigen-experienced compartments was prevented by the profiling of bulk unsorted PBMCs.

Systemically healthy Caucasian individuals from Russia, approximately 39 in total and aged about 6 to 100 years, were included as donors. Approximately 9 milliliters of peripheral blood were collected from each donor into EDTA-treated Vacutainer tubes. Ficoll-Paque density-gradient centrifugation was used to isolate PBMCs, with at least 7 million per sample. Trizol reagent was used to extract total RNA from the PBMCs, yielding at least 5.5 micrograms per sample. The percentages of naive CD45RAhigh/CD27high T cells were determined by flow cytometry on a PBMC aliquot from every donor. The V end gives up 4 bases and the J end 10 bases, leaving 9 bases in the junction not matched to a gene. CDR1 and CDR2, per the germline V gene, are SGHTA and FQGNSA. The CDR3 starts with the cysteine, ends with the phenylalanine, and has 15 residues. The sequence is cut down to CDR3 DNA, 45 bases in frame from base 1.

Libraries were made using 5' RACE. For sequencing, an Illumina HiSeq 2500 was employed. A second PCR of about 7 to 12 cycles was performed with a sample-barcoded 5' primer and a J-beta primer mix. Each TCR beta cDNA molecule received a unique molecular identifier from a template-switch 5' adaptor carrying 12 random nucleotides. At least 2.5 million CDR3-containing paired-end reads were obtained from each sample. First-strand cDNA was synthesized from all RNA with the Mint cDNA synthesis kit, primed by a TRBC-specific oligonucleotide. Following uracil-DNA glycosylase treatment, all cDNA underwent a first 18-cycle PCR with the universal primers M1SS and BC2_uni_R. The study's own analysis went as follows. Each sample was normalized by randomly selecting 1 million high-quality reads, each carrying a distinct molecular identifier. Reads sharing molecular identifiers were discarded rather than binned into consensus sequences. MiTCR, run with a Q25 quality threshold and the strictest error-elimination algorithm, handled CDR3 identification, clonotype clustering and error correction. A nonparametric unseen species model with Euler transformation was used to estimate lower-bound total TCR beta diversity. The public reads were run again by TCRdb, first through fastp at Q25 and then through MiXCR, and only productive beta chains were kept. One record per CDR3 amino acid sequence lists the most common genes and DNA. The V and J calls reflect TCRdb's pipeline rather than the authors' work. This sample gives about 1.7 million distinct CDR3 sequences in total; roughly 27% of them show up just once. Of the sample, 6.5% to 8.5% falls within the top ten clones.

To note about this clonotype: No cognate antigen has been identified for it. A clone one base away is much larger, so this may be a read error.

The chain links TRBV7-2 with TRBJ2-1, with TRBD1 identical over 11 junction bases. This clonotype was obtained from a woman aged 25-40 years in good health. Sequencing used blood. This receptor has the CDR3 CASSYRTGGAYEQFF. DNA sequence: TGTGCCAGCAGCTATCGGACAGGGGGCGCCTACGAGCAGTTCTTC.